This TCR beta chain was observed in a study of blood T cell repertoires in COVID-19. Sequenced by immunoSEQ multiplex PCR; TCRdb stores in-frame clones only, minus some. The sample consists of 110,000 or so clones, around 76% of them appearing once. This CDR3 comprises 12 residues. Trimming removed 6 bases at V and 9 bases at J, with 15 bases between. Germline CDR1 MDHEN, CDR2 SYDVKM. Material: peripheral blood. The chain employs TRBV28 and TRBJ2-7; tentatively, D is TRBD1 (6 bases). The clonotype originates from a woman in her 70s with acute or convalescent COVID-19. CDR3 coding DNA: TGTGCCAGCAGCCCCCAGGGGCGCGCGCAGTACTTC. Its translation is CASSPQGRAQYF.